Following are 24 T cell receptor beta chains from one sample sequenced in a study of glioma-infiltrating T cells after dendritic cell vaccination. The time point here: after dendritic cell vaccination, including at tumor progression/relapse. This table comes from immunoSEQ multiplex PCR, and its TCRdb copy is limited to in-frame clones, with some not included. The repertoire holds about 76,000 clones, with around 90% as singletons. This material consisted of blood, taken after dendritic cell vaccination. Receptors originate from a human donor with glioblastoma.

CDR3 coding DNA: TGTGCCAGCAGTTTATGGGGGACTAGCGGCGCAACCGGGGAGCTGTTTTTT. Protein: CASSLWGTSGATGELFF. The V gene is TRBV27, the J gene TRBJ2-2, with 11 nucleotides matching TRBD2. V lost 1 base to trimming and J lost 5 bases; unmatched junction nucleotides: 6. The CDR3 totals 17 residues. CDR1 and CDR2 from the germline V gene are MNHEY and SMNVEV (reference sequence).

This rearrangement joins TRBV5-1 to TRBJ2-4, with TRBD1 identical over 7 bases. The germline V gene encodes CDR1 SGHRS and CDR2 YFSETQ. This CDR3 is built from 16 residues. V dropped 5 bases and J dropped 0; count of bases not matched to a gene: 8. CDR3 amino acids: CASSPWAGGAKNIQYF. CDR3 bases: TGCGCCAGCAGTCCGTGGGCAGGGGGAGCCAAAAACATTCAGTACTTC.

This chain links TRBV10-3 with TRBJ2-7; D is perhaps TRBD2 (6 bases). The V gene's germline CDR1 is ENHRY and CDR2 SYGVKD. CDR3 length equals 14 residues. The V gene lost 6 bases and the J gene lost 3 bases, with 15 bases spanning the gap. The CDR3 spells CAIRGTLWGYEQYF. As DNA, the CDR3 is TGTGCCATCAGGGGGACTCTATGGGGCTACGAGCAGTACTTC.

The V and J genes are TRBV19 and TRBJ1-2; 10 nucleotides line up with TRBD1. The CDR3 runs to 15 residues. J gave up 7 bases and V 5 bases, and 10 bases lay outside the gene matches. Looked up from germline, CDR1 is LNHDA and CDR2 is SQIVND (reference sequence). DNA for the CDR3: TGTGCCAGTAGTCCCCGGACAGGGGGTTACTCTGGCTACACCTTC. Protein: CASSPRTGGYSGYTF.

The genes are TRBV6-1 and TRBJ1-2; D possibly corresponds to TRBD1 (5 bases). The CDR3 sequence is 12 residues long. CDR1 MNHNS and CDR2 SASEGT come from the germline V gene. Trimming cost V 5 bases and J 7 bases, with 11 bases left between them. CDR3 sequence (DNA): TGTGCCAGCAGTCCCACGACAGCTGGCTACACCTTC. The encoded protein is CASSPTTAGYTF.

The chain couples TRBV5-1 to TRBJ2-7; perhaps TRBD2 as D (7 bases). V shed 4 bases and J shed 3 bases, with 17 bases lying between them. Germline CDR1 and CDR2: SGHRS and YFSETQ. The CDR3 has 15 amino acids. CDR3 sequence reads: CASSVDTGGFYEQYF. CDR3 bases: TGCGCCAGCAGCGTCGACACGGGGGGCTTCTACGAGCAGTACTTC.

The V call is TRBV6-5, the J call TRBJ1-1; TRBD1 might be the D (6 bases). Between the trimmed V and J ends, which lost 6 bases and 1 base, there was a span of 12 bases. The CDR3 sequence is 14 residues long. Germline V gene lookup returns CDR1 MNHEY and CDR2 SVGAGI. Here the CDR3 reads CASRRGSENTEAFF. The CDR3, as DNA: TGTGCCAGCAGGAGGGGGTCTGAGAACACTGAAGCTTTCTTT.

The V call is TRBV10-3, the J call TRBJ2-3, with 12 bases fitting TRBD1. Germline-derived CDR1 and CDR2 are ENHRY and SYGVKD. The trim removed 11 bases at V and 9 bases at J, leaving 18 bases unmatched. The CDR3 contains 16 residues. The CDR3 DNA reads TGTGCCGCGCCCCCGAGCGGGACAGGGGGCGCGGACACGCAGTATTTT. Its protein is CAAPPSGTGGADTQYF.

V is TRBV29-1 and J is TRBJ1-1, with D possibly being TRBD1 (6 bases). The CDR3 runs 13 residues. CDR1 is SQVTM, CDR2 ANQGSEA, per germline. Between the trimmed V and J ends, which lost 5 bases and 3 bases, there was a span of 13 bases. This CDR3 is CSVQGIDYTEAFF. The CDR3 region has the DNA TGCAGCGTTCAGGGGATAGACTACACTGAAGCTTTCTTT. Full variable domain (missing parts from reference TRBV29-1 and TRBJ1-1): SAVISQKPSRDICQRGTSLTIQCQVDSQVTMMFWYRQQPGQSLTLIATANQGSEATYESGFVIDKFPISRPNLTFSTLTVSNMSPEDSSIYLCSVQGIDYTEAFFGQGTRLTVV.

The CDR3 is CASSPVFTSGVYNEQFF. The CDR3, as DNA: TGTGCCAGCAGCCCAGTTTTTACTAGCGGGGTTTACAATGAGCAGTTCTTC. The gene calls are TRBV7-9 and TRBJ2-1; TRBD2 agrees at 10 bases. This CDR3 spans 17 amino acids. Losses at the gene ends were 5 bases for V and 4 bases for J; bases not matched to a gene: 11. Germline values: CDR1 SEHNR, CDR2 FQNEAQ (reference sequence).

The chain recombines TRBV18 with TRBJ1-6, with 8 positions matching TRBD1. The CDR3 length is 17 residues. Germline loops: CDR1 KGHSH, CDR2 LQKENI. V was clipped by 3 bases and J by 0 bases; unmatched bases: 4. The CDR3 DNA sequence: TGTGCCAGCTCACCGGGACAGGCATCCTCCTATAATTCACCCCTCCACTTT. It encodes CASSPGQASSYNSPLHF.

J is TRBJ1-2 and V is TRBV5-1, with TRBD1 as a possible D gene (5 bases). Germline lookup yields CDR1 SGHRS and CDR2 YFSETQ. This CDR3 is 14 amino acids long. V lost 1 base, J lost 1 base, and 8 bases lay in between. CDR3 bases: TGCGCCAGCAGCTTGTACCAGGGTAACTATGGCTACACCTTC. As protein: CASSLYQGNYGYTF. The full variable domain, in which reference TRBV5-1 and TRBJ1-2 provide the parts outside the CDR3, is KAGVTQTPRYLIKTRGQQVTLSCSPISGHRSVSWYQQTPGQGLQFLFEYFSETQRNKGNFPGRFSGRQFSNSRSEMNVSTLELGDSALYLCASSLYQGNYGYTFGSGTRLTVV.

The chain links TRBV28 to TRBJ2-7; a weak D match, TRBD2 (7 bases). V was cut by 3 bases and J by 4 bases, with 19 bases left in between. This CDR3 contains 16 residues. CDR1 is MDHEN, CDR2 SYDVKM, per germline. The CDR3: CASSLVGGGHRYEQYF. In DNA form, the CDR3 reads TGTGCCAGCAGTTTGGTGGGGGGGGGCCACCGGTACGAGCAGTACTTC.

The chain has TRBV6-6 and TRBJ2-3; TRBD2 aligns across 12 bases. This CDR3 contains 16 residues. V dropped 6 bases and J dropped 0; count of bases not matched to a gene: 4. CDR1 and CDR2 (germline): MNHNY, SVGAGI (reference sequence). CDR3 residues: CASSLGLAGSTDTQYF. As DNA, the CDR3 is TGTGCCAGCAGCCTAGGACTAGCGGGGAGCACAGATACGCAGTATTTT.

The chain couples TRBV6-5 to TRBJ2-7, with TRBD2 identical over 7 bases. CDR3 length: 15 residues. The V gene's germline CDR1 is MNHEY and CDR2 SVGAGI. The V segment lost 2 bases and the J segment 4 bases; nucleotides outside the gene matches: 8. CDR3 residues: CASSYLAAGVYEQYF. In DNA form, the CDR3 reads TGTGCCAGCAGTTACCTGGCGGCGGGGGTTTACGAGCAGTACTTC.

This chain uses TRBV5-5 with TRBJ2-6; 7 bases are shared with TRBD2. The CDR3 covers 16 residues. Germline lookup yields CDR1 SGHKS and CDR2 YYEKEE (reference sequence). With 3 bases clipped from V and 4 bases from J, the junction kept 7 bases outside the gene matches. Written as DNA, the CDR3 is TGTGCCAGCAGCTCACTGGCGGGAGCCGGGGCCAACGTCCTGACTTTC. Protein sequence: CASSSLAGAGANVLTF.

CDR3 region: CASSVAGGVAFF. CDR3 bases: TGTGCCAGCAGCGTAGCAGGGGGTGTAGCTTTCTTT. The chain carries TRBV9 and TRBJ1-1; 7 nucleotides align to TRBD1. CDR1 is SGDLS, CDR2 YYNGEE, per germline. This CDR3 region has 12 residues. The V segment lost 0 bases and the J segment 10 bases; nucleotides outside the gene matches: 3.

Details on this clone: One end of the junction varies from germline; a read error may be responsible. V and J are TRBV7-7 and TRBJ2-5; D not certain. CDR1 is SSHAT and CDR2 is FNYEAQ in the germline V gene (reference sequence). There are 12 residues in the CDR3. CDR3 loop: CASSSPTETQYF. As DNA, the CDR3 is TGTGCTAGCAGCTCCCCTACAGAGACCCAGTACTTC. Based on the CDR3 plus reference TRBV7-7 and TRBJ2-5, the full variable domain is GAGVSQSPRYKVTKRGQDVTLRCDPISSHATLYWYQQALGQGPEFLTYFNYEAQPDKSGLPSDRFSAERPEGSISTLTIQRTEQRDSAMYRCASSSPTETQYFGPGTRLLVL.

V is TRBV11-3 and J is TRBJ2-4; D is unresolved. There are 14 residues in the CDR3. Germline V gene sequence: CDR1 SGHNT, CDR2 YENEEA. V was pared by 5 bases and J by 1 base, with 9 bases between. CDR3 residues: CASSHRSAKNIQYF. In DNA, the CDR3 is TGTGCCAGCAGCCATCGGTCCGCCAAAAACATTCAGTACTTC.

The rearrangement joins TRBV5-1 to TRBJ1-1; D is unresolved. The CDR3 runs to 16 residues. Germline V gene lookup returns CDR1 SGHRS and CDR2 YFSETQ. Trimming shortened V by 4 bases and J by 5 bases, and 21 bases separated the two germline ends. The CDR3 region is CASSPSLSVSITEAFF. CDR3 bases: TGCGCCAGCAGCCCTAGTTTGTCCGTATCCATTACTGAAGCTTTCTTT.

The J gene is TRBJ1-1, the V gene TRBV5-6; possibly TRBD1 for D (5 bases). V was cut by 4 bases and J by 0 bases, with 13 bases left in between. There are 15 residues in the CDR3. Germline V gene lookup returns CDR1 SGHDT and CDR2 YYEEEE. The CDR3 spells CASSKEEGLNTEAFF. CDR3 nucleotides: TGTGCCAGCAGCAAAGAGGAGGGGCTGAACACTGAAGCTTTCTTT.

This clone turned up a few times. The chain couples TRBV19 to TRBJ2-7, with D hard to call. V was clipped by 5 bases and J by 4 bases, with 15 bases between them. The CDR3 contains 14 residues. Germline V lookup: CDR1 LNHDA, CDR2 SQIVND (reference sequence). This chain's CDR3 is CASSRVLRSYEQYF. CDR3 DNA sequence: TGTGCCAGTAGTCGGGTCCTCCGGTCTTACGAGCAGTACTTC.

The chain carries TRBV9 and TRBJ2-1; TRBD2 matches 8 bases. CDR1 is SGDLS and CDR2 is YYNGEE in the germline V gene. Trimming at V came to 4 bases and at J to 8 bases, leaving 11 bases not matched to a gene. There are 15 residues in the CDR3. The CDR3 DNA sequence: TGTGCCAGCAGCTTCAATCCCGGGACTAGTCATGAGCAGTTCTTC. Translating gives CASSFNPGTSHEQFF.

The chain joins TRBV6-5 to TRBJ2-2; no clear D gene. Trimming cost V 0 bases and J 1 base, with 6 bases left between them. The CDR3 is 15 residues long. Germline CDR1 is MNHEY and CDR2 is SVGAGI. CDR3 in DNA: TGTGCCAGCAGTTACTCGTCCGGGAACACCGGGGAGCTGTTTTTT. Translation gives CASSYSSGNTGELFF.